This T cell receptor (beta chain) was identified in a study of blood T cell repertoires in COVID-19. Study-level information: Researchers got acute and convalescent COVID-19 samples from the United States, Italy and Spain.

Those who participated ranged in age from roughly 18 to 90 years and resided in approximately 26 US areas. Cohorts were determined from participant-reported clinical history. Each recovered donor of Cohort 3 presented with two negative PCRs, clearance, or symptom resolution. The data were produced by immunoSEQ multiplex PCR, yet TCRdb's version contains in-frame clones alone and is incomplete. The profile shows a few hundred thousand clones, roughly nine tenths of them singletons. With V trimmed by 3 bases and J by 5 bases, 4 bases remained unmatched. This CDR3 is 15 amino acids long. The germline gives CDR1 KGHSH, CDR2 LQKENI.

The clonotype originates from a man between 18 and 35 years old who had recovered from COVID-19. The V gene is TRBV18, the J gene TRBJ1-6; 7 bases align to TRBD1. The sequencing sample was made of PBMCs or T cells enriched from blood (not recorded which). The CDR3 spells CASSPLGTDNSPLHF. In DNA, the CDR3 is TGTGCCAGCTCACCTCTTGGGACAGATAATTCACCCCTCCACTTT.